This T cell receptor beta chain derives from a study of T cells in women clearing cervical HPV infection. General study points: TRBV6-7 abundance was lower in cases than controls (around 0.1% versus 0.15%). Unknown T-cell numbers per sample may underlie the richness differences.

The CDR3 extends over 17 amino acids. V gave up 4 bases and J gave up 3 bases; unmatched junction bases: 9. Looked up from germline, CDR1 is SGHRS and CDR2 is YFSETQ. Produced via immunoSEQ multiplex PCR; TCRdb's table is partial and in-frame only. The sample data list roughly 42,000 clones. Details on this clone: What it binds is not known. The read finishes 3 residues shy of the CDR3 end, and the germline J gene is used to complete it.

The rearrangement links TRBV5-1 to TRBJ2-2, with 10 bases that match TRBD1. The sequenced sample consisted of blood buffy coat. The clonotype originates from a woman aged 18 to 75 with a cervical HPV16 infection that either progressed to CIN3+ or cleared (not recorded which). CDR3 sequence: CASSRGQGKADTGELFF. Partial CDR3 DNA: TGCGCCAGCAGCCGGGGACAGGGGAAGGCGGACACCGGGGAG.